The present T cell receptor (beta chain) was sequenced within a study of CD8+CD57+ T cells in acquired aplastic anemia. Looking at the study overall: The sorted CD4+ and CD8+ cells yielded an average approximately 3 ug of DNA. Study observations and caveats: Patient and control CD8+ Simpson's diversity was not significantly different. The same twenty-nine CD8+ CDR3 sequences occurred in patients and in controls.

The ends were cut back, 8 bases at V and 6 bases at J, with 16 bases in the middle. This CDR3 has 13 amino acids. Patients chosen for sequencing had shown CD8+CD57+ cell expansion by flow cytometry. Patients were therapy-naive when their blood was sampled. The study profiled TCR beta VDJ and CDR3 using genomic DNA as template. TCRdb used MiXCR to reprocess the reads, holding one entry per CDR3 protein. The sample carries 200,000 to 300,000 distinct CDR3 sequences, approximately 79% recorded once. This clonotype was seen more than once but under ten times. Its antigen is still unknown. The chain carries TRBV12-3 or TRBV12-4 and TRBJ1-1, with D possibly TRBD1 on 6 matching bases. The source material was sorted CD4+, CD8+, or CD8+CD57+ T cells (not recorded which) from PBMCs. The source of this sequence is a human donor with aplastic anemia. Written as DNA, the CDR3 is TGTGCCAGCGTTCGACAGGCAGTCTCTGAAGCTTTCTTT. Residues: CASVRQAVSEAFF.